The next 17 T cell receptor beta chains were all read from a single sample in a study of T cells in Graves' hyperthyroidism and ophthalmopathy. Amplification targeted TCR beta CDR3 regions from RNA transcripts. HTBI primers drove first-round RT-PCR of the TCR CDR3. TCRdb itself ran the multiplex PCR reads through MiXCR, one entry per CDR3 protein. This table holds about 250,000 distinct CDR3 sequences, approximately 25% found once. Material: blood. The receptors here all came from a woman aged 40 to 49 with Graves' ophthalmopathy.

This clonotype was counted many times. The V gene is TRBV6-5, the J gene TRBJ2-2, with TRBD1 as a possible D gene (6 bases). The CDR3 has 16 amino acids. Trimming shortened V by 0 bases and J by 5 bases, and 13 bases separated the two germline ends. The V gene's germline CDR1 is MNHEY and CDR2 SVGAGI. The CDR3 sequence is CASSYSRRTATGELFF. Written as DNA, the CDR3 is TGTGCCAGCAGTTACTCGAGAAGGACAGCTACCGGGGAGCTGTTTTTT.

Many counts were recorded for this clonotype. The V gene is TRBV7-9, the J gene TRBJ1-1, with unresolved D. Germline loops: CDR1 SEHNR, CDR2 FQNEAQ (reference sequence). The CDR3 has 13 residues. Trimming took off 5 bases at V and 3 bases at J, with 10 bases between the two ends. The CDR3 bases are TGTGCCAGCAGCCCCCCGTCTGACACTGAAGCTTTCTTT. Translation: CASSPPSDTEAFF. The full variable domain, in which reference TRBV7-9 and TRBJ1-1 provide the parts outside the CDR3, is DTGVSQNPRHKITKRGQNVTFRCDPISEHNRLYWYRQTLGQGPEFLTYFQNEAQLEKSRLLSDRFSAERPKGSFSTLEIQRTEQGDSAMYLCASSPPSDTEAFFGQGTRLTVV.

This clonotype has a count of ten or more. The genes are TRBV19 and TRBJ1-1; 7 bases are a match to TRBD1. CDR1 and CDR2 from the germline V gene are LNHDA and SQIVND (reference sequence). This CDR3 contains 13 residues. The V and J ends lost 3 bases and 4 bases, in that order; junction bases with no gene match: 2. CDR3 in amino acids: CASSIRGTTEAFF. For the CDR3, the DNA is TGTGCCAGTAGTATCAGGGGGACCACTGAAGCTTTCTTT.

In this sample, this clonotype turned up many times. CDR3 sequence reads: CASSYPGLGSREQYF. CDR3 in DNA: TGTGCCAGCAGCTATCCGGGACTAGGTTCTCGGGAGCAGTACTTC. This rearrangement joins TRBV7-2 to TRBJ2-7, with 8 positions matching TRBD2. The V gene's germline CDR1 is SGHTA and CDR2 FQGNSA. Trimming removed 4 bases from V and 7 bases from J; junction bases left unmatched: 12. The CDR3 has 15 residues.

The V call is TRBV27, the J call TRBJ2-7; tentatively, D is TRBD2 (6 bases). Germline CDR1 is MNHEY and CDR2 is SMNVEV (reference sequence). The CDR3 consists of 15 residues. The V end was cut by 6 bases, the J end by 6 bases, with 21 bases between. This CDR3 reads CASSLDWGGAFEQYF. The CDR3 DNA is TGTGCCAGCAGCTTAGACTGGGGAGGTGCGTTCGAGCAGTACTTC.

In this sample, this clonotype turned up many times. The rearrangement uses TRBV25-1 and TRBJ1-2; 7 nucleotides align to TRBD1. There are 12 residues in the CDR3. Germline V gene sequence: CDR1 MGHDK, CDR2 SYGVNS. V was clipped by 6 bases and J by 7 bases; unmatched bases: 5. CDR3 residues: CASRETGFGYTF. CDR3 bases: TGTGCCAGCAGGGAGACAGGGTTTGGCTACACCTTC.

This clonotype was picked up many times. The chain couples TRBV12-3 or TRBV12-4 to TRBJ2-3; the D gene is possibly TRBD1 (6 bases). Trimming left V 6 bases short and J 6 bases short, with 19 bases between. The CDR3 covers 15 residues. The CDR3 sequence is CASRPRGLRADTQYF. In DNA form, the CDR3 reads TGTGCCAGCAGACCCAGGGGATTGCGAGCGGATACGCAGTATTTT.

This clonotype was counted only a few times. The gene calls are TRBV19 and TRBJ1-1; D is perhaps TRBD1 (6 bases). This CDR3 has 13 amino acids. Trimming took 11 bases from V and 6 from J, leaving 19 bases between them. Germline V gives CDR1 LNHDA, CDR2 SQIVND (reference sequence). The CDR3 protein is CASNKRGGAEAFF. For the CDR3, the DNA is TGTGCCTCGAATAAAAGGGGGGGGGCTGAAGCTTTCTTT.

The CDR3 DNA reads as TGTGCCAGCAGACAGGGCAATCTTAATCAGCCCCAGCATTTT. It encodes CASRQGNLNQPQHF. The rearrangement links TRBV2 to TRBJ1-5, with D perhaps matching TRBD1 (6 bases). Germline values: CDR1 SNHLY, CDR2 FYNNEI. The CDR3 has 14 amino acids. V gave up 6 bases and J gave up 4 bases, with 13 bases separating them.

The CDR3 DNA sequence: TGTGCCTGGAGTGTAGACGAAAACTATGGCTACACCTTC. Amino acids: CAWSVDENYGYTF. The chain has TRBV30 and TRBJ1-2; no clear D. V was trimmed by 0 bases and J by 2 bases, leaving 7 bases between them. The germline gives CDR1 GTSNPN, CDR2 SVGIG (reference sequence). This CDR3 comprises 13 residues.

This clonotype was seen many times. V gene TRBV19 combines with J gene TRBJ1-1; D gene uncertain. The CDR3 sequence is 14 residues long. Trimming took 4 bases from V and 0 from J, leaving 9 bases between them. Germline V gene data show CDR1 as LNHDA and CDR2 as SQIVND (reference sequence). CDR3 sequence: CASSTQVVNTEAFF. Here the CDR3 DNA reads TGTGCCAGTAGTACCCAGGTGGTGAACACTGAAGCTTTCTTT.

About this clonotype: A much bigger clone sits one base away, suggesting this may be a read error. V usage is TRBV7-3 and J usage is TRBJ2-2; 12 bases align to TRBD2. Trimming at V came to 5 bases and at J to 5 bases, leaving 3 bases not matched to a gene. The CDR3 length is 15 residues. CDR1 SGHTA and CDR2 FQGTGA come from the germline V gene. This CDR3 is CASSPTSGRTGELFF. The CDR3 nucleotides are TGTGCCAGCAGCCCGACTAGCGGGAGAACCGGGGAGCTGTTTTTT.

At least ten counts were recorded for this clonotype. The chain is built from TRBV12-3 or TRBV12-4 and TRBJ1-1; D gene unclear. The CDR3 has 13 amino acids. V lost 6 bases and J lost 1, with 9 bases in between. This chain's CDR3 is CASSRAGNTEAFF. The CDR3 bases are TGTGCCAGCAGCCGCGCAGGGAACACTGAAGCTTTCTTT.

There are many counts of this clonotype. This chain uses TRBV28 with TRBJ2-7, with 14 bases aligning to TRBD2. The V gene end was trimmed by 10 bases and the J gene end by 6 bases; junction bases not matched to a gene: 5. Germline CDR1 reads MDHEN; CDR2 reads SYDVKM. The CDR3 totals 13 residues. The CDR3 coding sequence is TGTGCCACAGACGGACTAGCGGGAGGCGAGCAGTACTTC. It yields the protein CATDGLAGGEQYF.

This clonotype was observed many times. This chain joins TRBV3-1 and TRBJ2-7; 10 bases map to TRBD1. The CDR3 has 14 residues. With V trimmed by 5 bases and J by 5 bases, 6 bases remained unmatched. The V gene's germline CDR1 is LGHDT and CDR2 YNNKEL (reference sequence). CDR3 residues: CASSARDRGNEQYF. Written as DNA, the CDR3 is TGTGCCAGCAGCGCCCGGGACAGGGGTAACGAGCAGTACTTC.

The chain combines TRBV28 with TRBJ2-7; a possible D gene is TRBD1 (6 bases). Germline values: CDR1 MDHEN, CDR2 SYDVKM. V was cut by 7 bases and J by 12 bases, with 16 bases left in between. The CDR3 consists of 11 residues. The CDR3 sequence: CASNLGTGRYF. The DNA of the CDR3 is TGTGCCAGCAATCTAGGAACAGGGCGGTACTTC.

This clonotype was found many times. The J gene is TRBJ2-5, the V gene TRBV28, with D possibly being TRBD2 (5 bases). The CDR3 contains 12 residues. V lost 10 bases, J lost 9 bases, and 18 bases lay in between. From germline, CDR1 is MDHEN and CDR2 SYDVKM. The DNA of the CDR3 is TGTGCCACCGAGGGATCCTCATGGGCCCAGTACTTC. It encodes CATEGSSWAQYF.